This T cell receptor beta chain was sequenced during a study of blood T cells in healthy people across ages. Germline-derived CDR1 and CDR2 are SGHRS and YFSETQ. The CDR3 length is 16 residues. V gave up 4 bases and J gave up 0 bases, with 17 bases separating them. Findings and caveats of the study: Since the PBMCs were unsorted, naive and antigen-experienced cells could not be conclusively compared. TCR beta diversity per million T cells fell roughly linearly with age.

Per sample, at least 5 micrograms of total RNA were extracted. For the second PCR, which ran for roughly 6 to 12 cycles, a sample-barcoded 5' primer and a J-beta primer mix were used. Unique molecular identifiers of 12 random nucleotides labeled each cDNA. TCRdb recomputed calls from the 5' RACE reads with MiXCR, one row per CDR3 protein. This table has some 1,800,000 distinct CDR3 sequences, about two fifths appearing once. With regard to this clonotype: Its matching antigen is unknown.

Sequences were obtained from blood. The TCR originated in a human donor in good health. This rearrangement joins TRBV5-1 to TRBJ2-7; no clear D. The CDR3 DNA follows: TGCGCCAGCAGCCCGGCTGTCATTAGCCTCTCCTACGAGCAGTACTTC. This gives the protein CASSPAVISLSYEQYF.